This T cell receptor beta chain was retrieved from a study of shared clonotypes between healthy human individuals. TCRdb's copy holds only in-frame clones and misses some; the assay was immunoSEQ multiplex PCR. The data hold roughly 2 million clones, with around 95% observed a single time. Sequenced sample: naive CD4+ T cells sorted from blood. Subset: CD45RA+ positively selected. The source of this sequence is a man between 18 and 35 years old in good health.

As DNA, the CDR3 is TGTGCCAGCAGTGAACGGGCAGCTTATAGCAATCAGCCCCAGCATTTT. Residues: CASSERAAYSNQPQHF. The J gene is TRBJ1-5, the V gene TRBV6-1, with D hard to call. Germline lookup yields CDR1 MNHNS and CDR2 SASEGT. Trimming pared 2 bases from V and 0 bases from J, leaving 11 bases between. This CDR3 spans 16 amino acids.